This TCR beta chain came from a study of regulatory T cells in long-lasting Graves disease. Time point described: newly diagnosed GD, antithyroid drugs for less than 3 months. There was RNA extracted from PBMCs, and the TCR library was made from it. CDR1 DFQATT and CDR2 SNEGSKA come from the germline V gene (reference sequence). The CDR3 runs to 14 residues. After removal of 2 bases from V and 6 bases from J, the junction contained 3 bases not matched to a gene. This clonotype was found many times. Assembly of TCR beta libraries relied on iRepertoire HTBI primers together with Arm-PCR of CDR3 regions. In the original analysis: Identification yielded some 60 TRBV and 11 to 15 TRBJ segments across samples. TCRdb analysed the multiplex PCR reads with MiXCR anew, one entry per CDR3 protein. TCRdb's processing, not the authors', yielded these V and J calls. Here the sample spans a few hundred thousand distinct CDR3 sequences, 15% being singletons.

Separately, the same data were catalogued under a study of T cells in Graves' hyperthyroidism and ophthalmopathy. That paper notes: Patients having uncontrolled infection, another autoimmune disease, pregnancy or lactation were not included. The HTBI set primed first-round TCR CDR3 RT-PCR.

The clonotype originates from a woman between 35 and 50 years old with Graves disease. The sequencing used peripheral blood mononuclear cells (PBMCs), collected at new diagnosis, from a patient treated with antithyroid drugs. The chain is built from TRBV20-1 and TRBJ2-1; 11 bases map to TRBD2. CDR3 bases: TGCAGTGCTAGATTAGCGGGAGGGTCCAATGAGCAGTTCTTC. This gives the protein CSARLAGGSNEQFF.